Following are 18 T cell receptor beta chains from one sample sequenced in a study of blood T cell repertoires in COVID-19. Sequenced by immunoSEQ multiplex PCR; TCRdb stores in-frame clones only, minus some. The repertoire holds roughly 300,000 clones, with 85% as singletons. What was sequenced was peripheral blood. The receptors were sampled from a human donor in a cohort sampled during active COVID-19.

The chain carries TRBV19 and TRBJ2-1, with TRBD2 identical over 8 bases. Germline lookup yields CDR1 LNHDA and CDR2 SQIVND (reference sequence). The CDR3 is 16 residues long. V lost 9 bases to trimming and J lost 3 bases; unmatched junction nucleotides: 13. DNA of the CDR3: TGTGCCAGCAAAAGGTCCGGGACTAGGAGCTACAATGAGCAGTTCTTC. Encoded protein: CASKRSGTRSYNEQFF.

This chain links TRBV5-1 with TRBJ2-1, with D possibly TRBD2 on 5 matching bases. CDR1 SGHRS and CDR2 YFSETQ come from the germline V gene. This CDR3 is 15 amino acids long. Trimming removed 0 bases from V and 9 bases from J, with 16 bases in between. The CDR3, as DNA: TGCGCCAGCAGCTTGGCCAGCGGAAGCCTCAGTGAGCAGTTCTTC. Translated, it gives CASSLASGSLSEQFF.

This CDR3 reads CASSLGGGNREQYF. The CDR3 region has the DNA TGTGCCAGCAGCTTGGGGGGGGGTAATCGTGAGCAGTACTTC. V usage is TRBV11-3 and J usage is TRBJ2-7; the match to TRBD2 covers 7 bases. J lost 7 bases, V lost 3 bases, and 9 bases had no gene match. The CDR3 is 14 residues long. Germline lookup yields CDR1 SGHNT and CDR2 YENEEA.

V is TRBV5-1 and J is TRBJ2-1; TRBD2 agrees at 8 bases. Germline lookup yields CDR1 SGHRS and CDR2 YFSETQ. Losses at the gene ends were 5 bases for V and 2 bases for J; bases not matched to a gene: 6. The CDR3 is made up of 15 amino acids. Written as DNA, the CDR3 is TGCGCCAGCAGTTCAGTAGCGGGAACCTACAATGAGCAGTTCTTC. Amino acid sequence: CASSSVAGTYNEQFF.

The rearrangement uses TRBV3-1 (or the pseudogene TRBV3-2) and TRBJ1-1; TRBD1 matches at 8 bases. The germline V gene has CDR1 LGHDT and CDR2 YNNKEL (reference sequence). The CDR3 runs to 16 residues. The V segment lost 4 bases and the J segment 10 bases; nucleotides outside the gene matches: 17. Here the CDR3 DNA reads TGTGCCAGCAGCCGAAACTCAGGGGGCGGATTATCTGGAGCTTTCTTT. This gives the protein CASSRNSGGGLSGAFF.

This clone occurred once. The chain has TRBV18 and TRBJ2-2, with 7 bases lining up with TRBD2. V lost 5 bases and J lost 1; bases outside the gene matches: 22. The germline gives CDR1 KGHSH, CDR2 LQKENI. The CDR3 is 21 residues long. The CDR3 loop is CASSASRGSKWSSGNTGELFF. The CDR3 DNA follows: TGTGCCAGCTCAGCCTCGCGGGGGTCGAAGTGGAGTAGCGGGAACACCGGGGAGCTGTTTTTT.

This chain links TRBV6-2 or TRBV6-3 with TRBJ2-1; D uncertain. Trimming shortened V by 0 bases and J by 9 bases, and 6 bases separated the two germline ends. This CDR3 region has 12 residues. CDR1 and CDR2 from the germline V gene are MNHEY and SVGEGT. The CDR3 loop is CASSYSQVEQFF. The CDR3, as DNA: TGTGCCAGCAGTTACTCGCAGGTTGAGCAGTTCTTC.

This clone was counted once. This sequence joins TRBV19 and TRBJ2-2; D unresolved. The CDR3 loop spans 12 amino acids. Between the trimmed V and J ends, which lost 4 bases and 6 bases, there was a span of 6 bases. The germline gives CDR1 LNHDA, CDR2 SQIVND (reference sequence). As DNA, the CDR3 is TGTGCCAGTAGTACAGGCGCCGGGGAGCTGTTTTTT. Translation: CASSTGAGELFF.

A word on this clone: Other DNA sequences within the sample encode an identical CDR3. This chain uses TRBV7-2 with TRBJ2-1; TRBD2 agrees at 9 bases. The germline gives CDR1 SGHTA, CDR2 FQGNSA. After removal of 5 bases from V and 2 bases from J, the junction contained 4 bases not matched to a gene. This CDR3 region has 15 residues. The DNA for the CDR3 is TGTGCCAGCAGCCTTAGCGGGGGCCCCTACAATGAGCAGTTCTTC. It is translated as CASSLSGGPYNEQFF.

This chain joins TRBV19 and TRBJ1-5; possible D gene TRBD1, 5 bases. With 3 bases removed from V and 6 bases from J, the gap between germline ends came to 24 bases. CDR3 size: 18 residues. Germline CDR1 is LNHDA and CDR2 is SQIVND (reference sequence). The CDR3 loop reads CASSISLRFQGTGQPQHF. CDR3 DNA sequence: TGTGCCAGTAGTATTTCCTTAAGGTTTCAGGGTACGGGTCAGCCCCAGCATTTT.

The chain joins TRBV6-4 to TRBJ1-1; D gene unclear. Deletions cut 6 bases from V and 0 bases from J, with 11 bases between. CDR1 is MRHNA and CDR2 is SNTAGT in the germline V gene. The CDR3 is 14 amino acids. CDR3 region: CASRREHMNTEAFF. CDR3 bases: TGTGCCAGCAGGAGGGAACACATGAACACTGAAGCTTTCTTT.

The chain carries TRBV7-9 and TRBJ2-1; D is ambiguous. V dropped 8 bases and J dropped 7 bases, with 6 bases sitting between them. The CDR3 sequence is 10 residues long. CDR1 and CDR2 from the germline V gene are SEHNR and FQNEAQ (reference sequence). The CDR3 region is CASERNEQFF. CDR3 nucleotide sequence: TGTGCCAGCGAGAGGAATGAGCAGTTCTTC.

The J gene is TRBJ2-2, the V gene TRBV12-2; the D call TRBD1 from the table was never checked on the DNA. TRBV12-2 counts as a pseudogene. This CDR3 has 18 residues. CDR3 sequence: CASRLARNRGGNTGELFF. The CDR3, as DNA: TGTGCAAGTCGCTTAGCGCGAAACAGGGGGGGTAACACCGGGGAGCTGTTTTTT.

The chain links TRBV2 to TRBJ2-5; D call uncertain. Germline V CDR1 and CDR2: SNHLY, FYNNEI. The germline V and J ends were trimmed by 6 bases and 10 bases, with 15 bases remaining between them. This CDR3 region has 12 residues. CDR3 amino acids: CASSAQEIDQYF. The CDR3 nucleotides read TGTGCCAGCAGCGCGCAAGAGATTGACCAGTACTTC.

The chain links TRBV5-8 to TRBJ1-5; 12 bases match TRBD1. This CDR3 region has 17 residues. V was clipped by 3 bases and J by 0 bases; unmatched bases: 4. Per the germline V gene, CDR1 is SGHTS and CDR2 is YDEGEE. The CDR3 DNA reads TGTGCCAGCAGCTCGGGACAGGGGGCGATTAGCAATCAGCCCCAGCATTTT. This gives the protein CASSSGQGAISNQPQHF.

This chain joins TRBV27 and TRBJ2-7; D may be TRBD2 (5 bases). This CDR3 comprises 15 residues. Looked up from germline, CDR1 is MNHEY and CDR2 is SMNVEV (reference sequence). The ends were cut back, 6 bases at V and 3 bases at J, with 18 bases in the middle. CDR3 DNA: TGTGCCAGCAGCTTGGGCTCGGGAATGGGCTACGAGCAGTACTTC. It specifies CASSLGSGMGYEQYF.

The chain recombines TRBV24-1 with TRBJ2-3, with 16 bases identical to TRBD2. CDR3 length: 18 residues. Germline lookup yields CDR1 KGHDR and CDR2 SFDVKD. Trimming took 9 bases from V and 4 from J; bases not matched to a gene: 12. CDR3 sequence (DNA): TGTGCCACCCTTGGGACTAGCGGGAGGGCCGGTCCGCCAGATACGCAGTATTTT. Its protein is CATLGTSGRAGPPDTQYF.

Only one count was recorded for this clone. The CDR3, as DNA: TGTGCCAGAATCCGGGCGGTGCGGGCCAGTCCCTACGAGCAGTACTTC. It yields the protein CARIRAVRASPYEQYF. This chain uses TRBV5-3 with TRBJ2-7, with a weak D call TRBD2 (5 bases). TRBV5-3 qualifies as an ORF whose function is uncertain. Deletions cut 6 bases from V and 2 bases from J, with 21 bases between. The CDR3 consists of 16 residues.